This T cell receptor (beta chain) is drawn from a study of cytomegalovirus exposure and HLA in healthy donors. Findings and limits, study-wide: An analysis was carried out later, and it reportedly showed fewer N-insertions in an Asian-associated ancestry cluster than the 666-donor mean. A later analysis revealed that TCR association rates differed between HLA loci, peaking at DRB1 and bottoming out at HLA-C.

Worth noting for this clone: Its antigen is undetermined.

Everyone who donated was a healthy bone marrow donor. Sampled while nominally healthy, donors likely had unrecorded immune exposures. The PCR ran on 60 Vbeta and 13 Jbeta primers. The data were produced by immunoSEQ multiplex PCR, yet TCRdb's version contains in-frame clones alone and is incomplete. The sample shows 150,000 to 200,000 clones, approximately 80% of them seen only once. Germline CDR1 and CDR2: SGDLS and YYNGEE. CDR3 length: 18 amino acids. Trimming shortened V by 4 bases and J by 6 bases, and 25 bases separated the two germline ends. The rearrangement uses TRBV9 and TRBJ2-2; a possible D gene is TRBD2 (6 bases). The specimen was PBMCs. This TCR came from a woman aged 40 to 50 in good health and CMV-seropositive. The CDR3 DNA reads TGTGCCAGCAGCACCCAACCGATTGTTGTAGCGGTCCCCGGGGAGCTGTTTTTT. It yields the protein CASSTQPIVVAVPGELFF.